This T cell receptor (beta chain) was observed in a study of tumor and adjacent non-tumor tissue in lung cancer. Germline values: CDR1 SGHNT, CDR2 YENEEA. The CDR3 is 15 amino acids. Three rounds of nested PCR, following a modified ARM-PCR protocol, produced the TCRbeta library. TCRdb processed the multiplex PCR reads anew with MiXCR; each CDR3 protein has one entry. Among 90,000 to 100,000 distinct CDR3 sequences, about 80% were seen once, and the ten largest hold under 40%. RNA was extracted from bulk tissue without any cell sorting. This non-tumor lung sample came from over 3 cm beyond the tumor edge. Findings of the study overall: TCR diversity was significantly greater in tumor than normal lung tissue.

Notes on this clonotype: The antigen remains unidentified. At one end the junction does not follow the germline gene, possibly because of a read error.

Sequences were obtained from distant non-tumor lung tissue. The V call is TRBV11-3, the J call TRBJ2-2, with D perhaps TRBD1 (6 bases). The TCR sequence derives from a man aged 55 to 70 with small cell lung cancer. CDR3 in DNA: TGTGCCAACAGCCATGGACAGTTCGGTACCGGGGAGCTGCTTTTT. It codes for CANSHGQFGTGELLF.